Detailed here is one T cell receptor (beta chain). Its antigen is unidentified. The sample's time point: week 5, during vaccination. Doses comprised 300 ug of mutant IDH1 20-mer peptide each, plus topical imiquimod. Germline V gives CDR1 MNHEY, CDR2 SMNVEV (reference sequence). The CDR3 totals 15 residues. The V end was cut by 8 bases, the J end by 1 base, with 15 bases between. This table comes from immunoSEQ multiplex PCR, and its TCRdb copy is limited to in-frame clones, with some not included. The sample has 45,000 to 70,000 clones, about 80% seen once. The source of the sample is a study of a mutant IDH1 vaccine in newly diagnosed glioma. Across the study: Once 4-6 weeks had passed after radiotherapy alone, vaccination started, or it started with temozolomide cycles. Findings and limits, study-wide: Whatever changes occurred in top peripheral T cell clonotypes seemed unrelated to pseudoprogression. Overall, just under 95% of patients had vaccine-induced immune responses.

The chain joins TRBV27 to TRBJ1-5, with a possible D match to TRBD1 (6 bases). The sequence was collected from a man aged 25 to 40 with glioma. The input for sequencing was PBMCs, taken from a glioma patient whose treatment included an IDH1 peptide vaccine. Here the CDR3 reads CASATGLISNQPQHF. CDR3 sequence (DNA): TGTGCCAGCGCCACAGGGTTGATAAGCAATCAGCCCCAGCATTTT.